These 25 T cell receptor beta chains originate from one sample sequenced in a study of CD8 T cells in ankylosing spondylitis. TCRdb analysed the 5' RACE reads with MiXCR anew, one entry per CDR3 protein. The sample has 150,000 to 200,000 distinct CDR3 sequences, roughly 34% seen once; the top ten hold 6%. What was sequenced was synovial fluid, either unsorted or a sorted T cell fraction (not recorded which). These receptors came from a male donor with ankylosing spondylitis.

This clonotype appeared many times. The chain uses TRBV7-9 and TRBJ2-5; tentative D call: TRBD2 (7 bases). Germline lookup yields CDR1 SEHNR and CDR2 FQNEAQ (reference sequence). The CDR3 has 14 amino acids. The V end lost 6 bases, the J end lost 2 bases, and 13 bases lay between the germline ends. CDR3 region: CASSGGGRQETQYF. CDR3 nucleotide sequence: TGTGCCAGCAGTGGGGGGGGCAGACAAGAGACCCAGTACTTC.

The chain links TRBV6-2 or TRBV6-3 to TRBJ1-5; D unresolved. The germline CDR1 and CDR2 sequences are MNHEY and SVGEGT. CDR3 length: 15 residues. Trimming stripped 5 bases from V and 0 bases from J, with 11 bases between. For the CDR3, the DNA is TGTGCCAGCAGTCCTCGGGCAGTTAGCAATCAGCCCCAGCATTTT. This translates into CASSPRAVSNQPQHF.

This clonotype has more than one count but fewer than ten. The chain joins TRBV28 to TRBJ1-5; tentative D call: TRBD1 (5 bases). The V gene lost 10 bases and the J gene lost 7 bases, with 29 bases spanning the gap. CDR1 and CDR2 (germline): MDHEN, SYDVKM. This CDR3 is built from 17 residues. The DNA of the CDR3 is TGTGCCATCCTTCGGGGGACCGAGATTATTTTATGGCAGCCCCAGCATTTT. Translation gives CAILRGTEIILWQPQHF.

This clonotype was seen only a few times. The rearrangement joins TRBV5-1 to TRBJ2-3; the D is unclear. The germline CDR1 and CDR2 sequences are SGHRS and YFSETQ. Trimming stripped 2 bases from V and 1 base from J, with 11 bases between. CDR3 length: 15 amino acids. The CDR3 region is CASSFAAAGTDTQYF. CDR3 nucleotides: TGCGCCAGCAGCTTCGCTGCGGCGGGCACAGATACGCAGTATTTT.

In its sample, this clonotype was seen many times. V and J are TRBV25-1 and TRBJ2-7, with D perhaps TRBD2 (5 bases). Germline values: CDR1 MGHDK, CDR2 SYGVNS. CDR3 length: 12 amino acids. V was clipped by 4 bases and J by 3 bases, with 7 bases between them. This CDR3 is CASSVRDYEQYF. CDR3 sequence (DNA): TGTGCCAGCAGTGTACGGGACTACGAGCAGTACTTC.

The chain joins TRBV28 to TRBJ2-4; D is possibly TRBD1 or TRBD2 (5 bases each). The CDR3 is 15 amino acids. V was clipped by 10 bases and J by 2 bases, with 18 bases between them. Germline CDR1 MDHEN, CDR2 SYDVKM. The CDR3: CATFPGTASKNIQYF. CDR3 coding DNA: TGTGCCACCTTCCCCGGGACGGCCTCCAAAAACATTCAGTACTTC.

This clonotype was observed a few times. The chain has TRBV6-5 and TRBJ2-7; maybe TRBD2 (6 bases). CDR1 and CDR2 (germline): MNHEY, SVGAGI. Trimming took off 6 bases at V and 3 bases at J, with 9 bases between the two ends. CDR3 size: 12 residues. CDR3 nucleotides: TGTGCCAGCAGGGGGGGAGGCTACGAGCAGTACTTC. Its protein is CASRGGGYEQYF.

This clonotype occurred a few times. V usage is TRBV2 and J usage is TRBJ1-5, with D perhaps TRBD1 (5 bases). The CDR3 has 13 amino acids. The V and J ends lost 4 bases and 4 bases respectively, with 8 bases between them. CDR1 is SNHLY, CDR2 FYNNEI, per germline. DNA of the CDR3: TGTGCCAGCAGTGGCGACAGTAATCAGCCCCAGCATTTT. This gives the protein CASSGDSNQPQHF.

Concerning this clonotype: The CDR3 ends on some other residue instead of the conserved phenylalanine or tryptophan, so this is likely a read error. No DNA is shown, since the ends of the CDR3 on it are uncertain; the CDR3 is the one TCRdb lists. The chain is built from TRBV5-6 and TRBJ1-1; the table's D gene call, TRBD1, was not cross checked with the DNA. The CDR3 totals 16 residues, both ends included. Per the germline V gene, CDR1 is SGHDT and CDR2 is YYEEEE. CDR3 in amino acids: CASSAQTMSRDRAKAL.

This clonotype appeared once. V and J are TRBV4-2 and TRBJ2-3, with TRBD2 matching over 7 bases. Germline lookup yields CDR1 LGHNA and CDR2 YNFKEQ. CDR3 length equals 13 residues. V gave up 5 bases and J gave up 4 bases; unmatched junction bases: 3. CDR3 DNA sequence: TGTGCCAGCAGCAGGACTAGTTCAGATACGCAGTATTTT. Protein sequence: CASSRTSSDTQYF.

The CDR3 DNA is TGTGCCACCAGCAGAACCGGACAGGGGATCGCAAAGAAGCAGTTCTTC. The encoded protein is CATSRTGQGIAKKQFF. The chain links TRBV15 to TRBJ2-1, with TRBD1 matching 9 bases. The CDR3 contains 16 residues. Per the germline V gene, CDR1 is LNHNV and CDR2 is YYDKDF (reference sequence). V trimming: 2 bases; J trimming: 11 bases; junction bases outside the gene matches: 13.

This clonotype was counted a few times. The chain joins TRBV20-1 to TRBJ2-7, with D perhaps assigned TRBD1 or TRBD2 (5 bases each). CDR3 length: 14 amino acids. The ends were cut back, 4 bases at V and 6 bases at J, with 19 bases in the middle. Germline lookup yields CDR1 DFQATT and CDR2 SNEGSKA (reference sequence). CDR3 nucleotides: TGCAGTGCTAATACGCTCGGGACCATAATCGAGCAGTACTTC. It encodes CSANTLGTIIEQYF.

The rearrangement links TRBV6-2 or TRBV6-3 to TRBJ2-1; 7 nucleotides match TRBD1. There are 14 residues in the CDR3. J lost 1 base, V lost 9 bases, and 6 bases had no gene match. Germline V gene data show CDR1 as MNHEY and CDR2 as SVGEGT. Here the CDR3 DNA reads TGTGCCAGTTATCACAGGGGATCCTACAATGAGCAGTTCTTC. It encodes CASYHRGSYNEQFF.

V gene TRBV11-3 combines with J gene TRBJ1-2; D is possibly TRBD1 (5 bases). V was shortened by 5 bases and J by 6 bases, with 16 bases between the two germline ends. The CDR3 is 14 amino acids. Germline V gene sequence: CDR1 SGHNT, CDR2 YENEEA. CDR3 sequence reads: CASSQGSRGHGYTF. In DNA form, the CDR3 reads TGTGCCAGCAGCCAAGGGTCAAGGGGACATGGCTACACCTTC.

The gene calls are TRBV11-2 and TRBJ1-6; D possibly corresponds to TRBD1 (5 bases). V dropped 3 bases and J dropped 6 bases, with 15 bases sitting between them. CDR1 and CDR2 (germline): SGHAT, FQNNGV. The CDR3 runs to 16 residues. In DNA form, the CDR3 reads TGTGCCAGCAGCTTCGGAGGGGCGCGGGTTAATTCACCCCTCCACTTT. Its protein product is CASSFGGARVNSPLHF. Using reference TRBV11-2 and TRBJ1-6 for the parts outside the CDR3, the full variable domain is EAGVAQSPRYKIIEKRQSVAFWCNPISGHATLYWYQQILGQGPKLLIQFQNNGVVDDSQLPKDRFSAERLKGVDSTLKIQPAKLEDSAVYLCASSFGGARVNSPLHFGNGTRLTVT.

This clonotype was detected many times. This rearrangement joins TRBV7-9 to TRBJ2-3; 8 bases agree with TRBD2. V was pared by 1 base and J by 1 base, with 4 bases of the junction left unmatched. CDR1 SEHNR and CDR2 FQNEAQ come from the germline V gene (reference sequence). CDR3 size: 16 residues. The CDR3 spells CASSLGDGGGTDTQYF. CDR3 coding DNA: TGTGCCAGCAGCTTAGGAGACGGGGGGGGCACAGATACGCAGTATTTT.

This clonotype was seen more than once but under ten times. The CDR3 is CASSFRSRAADEAFF. CDR3 DNA sequence: TGTGCCAGCAGCTTTAGGTCGCGTGCAGCTGATGAAGCTTTCTTT. The genes are TRBV5-6 and TRBJ1-1; D unresolved. This CDR3 spans 15 amino acids. The germline CDR1 and CDR2 sequences are SGHDT and YYEEEE. Between the trimmed V and J ends, which lost 2 bases and 7 bases, there was a span of 18 bases. The full variable domain, in which reference TRBV5-6 and TRBJ1-1 provide the parts outside the CDR3, is DAGVTQSPTHLIKTRGQQVTLRCSPKSGHDTVSWYQQALGQGPQFIFQYYEEEERQRGNFPDRFSGHQFPNYSSELNVNALLLGDSALYLCASSFRSRAADEAFFGQGTRLTVV.

This clonotype was picked up a small number of times. The chain carries TRBV5-1 and TRBJ2-1; no firm D call. Germline V gives CDR1 SGHRS, CDR2 YFSETQ. Trimming pared 4 bases from V and 4 bases from J, leaving 15 bases between. The CDR3 loop spans 15 amino acids. The CDR3 DNA reads as TGCGCCAGCAGCCCCGCGTCCAGCCCATACAATGAGCAGTTCTTC. Translated, it gives CASSPASSPYNEQFF.

CDR3 sequence: CASSSRTGVGTEAFF. The CDR3 nucleotides read TGTGCCAGCAGCTCGAGGACAGGGGTGGGCACTGAAGCTTTCTTT. This rearrangement joins TRBV5-6 to TRBJ1-1, with 9 bases matching TRBD1. There are 15 residues in the CDR3. Germline CDR1 is SGHDT and CDR2 is YYEEEE. The V and J ends lost 3 bases and 4 bases, in that order; junction bases with no gene match: 7.

In this sample, this clonotype turned up a few times. This sequence joins TRBV12-3 or TRBV12-4 and TRBJ2-2; D is unresolved. V gave up 6 bases and J gave up 0 bases, with 14 bases separating them. This CDR3 region has 16 residues. This CDR3 is CASRSGQTANTGELFF. In DNA form, the CDR3 reads TGTGCCAGCAGGTCAGGTCAGACCGCGAACACCGGGGAGCTGTTTTTT.

The rearrangement uses TRBV15 and TRBJ2-1; 11 bases align to TRBD2. In germline, CDR1 is LNHNV, CDR2 YYDKDF (reference sequence). Trimming cost V 1 base and J 5 bases; bases outside gene matches: 7. The CDR3 is 17 amino acids. CDR3 residues: CATSRARLAGIDNEQFF. The CDR3 coding sequence is TGTGCCACCAGCAGAGCTCGACTAGCGGGGATAGACAATGAGCAGTTCTTC.

V and J are TRBV6-1 and TRBJ1-1; 7 positions agree with TRBD1. The ends lost 5 bases at V and 0 bases at J; junction bases unmatched: 9. The CDR3 consists of 16 residues. CDR1 and CDR2 (germline): MNHNS, SASEGT. CDR3 nucleotides: TGTGCCAGCAGTCCCTGGGACAGACTATTGAACACTGAAGCTTTCTTT. It translates to CASSPWDRLLNTEAFF.

This clonotype was observed a few times. In DNA, the CDR3 is TGCGCCAGCAGCTTAGCTAGCACCTCCTACAATGAGCAGTTCTTC. Its translation is CASSLASTSYNEQFF. V usage is TRBV5-1 and J usage is TRBJ2-1, with D maybe TRBD2 (5 bases). V was clipped by 2 bases and J by 0 bases, with 9 bases between them. The V gene's germline CDR1 is SGHRS and CDR2 YFSETQ. This CDR3 region has 15 residues.

This clonotype has only one observation. V and J are TRBV25-1 and TRBJ2-4; 7 nucleotides line up with TRBD2. The germline CDR1 and CDR2 sequences are MGHDK and SYGVNS. V shed 4 bases and J 11 bases; nucleotides not matched to a gene: 8. The CDR3 covers 13 residues. In DNA form, the CDR3 reads TGTGCCAGCAGTGGTACTAGCGTTAAGGTTCAGTACTTC. Translation gives CASSGTSVKVQYF. Combining the CDR3 with reference TRBV25-1 and TRBJ2-4 gives the whole variable domain EADIYQTPRYLVIGTGKKITLECSQTMGHDKMYWYQQDPGMELHLIHYSYGVNSTEKGDLSSESTVSRIRTEHFPLTLESARPSHTSQYLCASSGTSVKVQYFGAGTRLSVL.

At least ten counts were recorded for this clonotype. V usage is TRBV7-8 and J usage is TRBJ2-7; 10 nucleotides align to TRBD2. This CDR3 comprises 15 residues. Germline trimming cut 5 bases from V and 2 bases from J; bases unmatched to any gene: 6. Germline CDR1 is SGHVS and CDR2 is FQNEAQ. The CDR3 is CASSLGLADTYEQYF. The CDR3 DNA reads TGTGCCAGCAGCCTTGGACTAGCGGATACCTACGAGCAGTACTTC.